The clone carrying this T cell receptor (beta chain) was seen at least ten times. What it recognizes is unknown. For the unsorted libraries, 2 million PBMCs stored at -80 C served as input. The length of the CDR3 is 16 residues. CDR1 and CDR2 (germline): SGHAT, FQNNGV. V lost 5 bases to trimming and J lost 7 bases; unmatched junction nucleotides: 16. The cDNA was generated by 5'RACE with 10-nucleotide random UMIs. A single run covered 15-18 subjects with over 190 million TCR-beta sequences. TCRdb passed the 5' RACE reads through MiXCR, listing each CDR3 protein once. The sample carries under 85,000 distinct CDR3 sequences, approximately 14% recorded once. This specimen belongs to a study of neurological immune-mediated disorders. General study points: None of the CDR3 amino acid sequences of expanded clones were shared across subjects, and this suggested private repertoires in all groups.

The chain carries TRBV11-2 and TRBJ2-7; 8 positions match TRBD2. Sequencing was carried out using PBMCs. The clonotype was recovered from a woman between 45 and 60 years old in good health. CDR3 in DNA: TGTGCCAGCAGCCCTCTTTGGACTAGCCCTGATGGTGAGCAGTACTTC. This encodes CASSPLWTSPDGEQYF.